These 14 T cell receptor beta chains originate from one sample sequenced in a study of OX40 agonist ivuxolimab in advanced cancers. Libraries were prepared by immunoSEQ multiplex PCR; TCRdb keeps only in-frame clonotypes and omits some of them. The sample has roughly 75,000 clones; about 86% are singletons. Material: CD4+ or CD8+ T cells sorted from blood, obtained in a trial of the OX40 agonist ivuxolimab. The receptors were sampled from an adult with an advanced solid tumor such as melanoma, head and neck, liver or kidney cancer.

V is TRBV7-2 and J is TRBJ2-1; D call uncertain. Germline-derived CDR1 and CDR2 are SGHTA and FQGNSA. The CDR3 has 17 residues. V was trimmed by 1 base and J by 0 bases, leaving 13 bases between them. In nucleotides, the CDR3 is TGTGCCAGCAGCTTAGTGCATGGTCTAAGCTCCTACAATGAGCAGTTCTTC. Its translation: CASSLVHGLSSYNEQFF.

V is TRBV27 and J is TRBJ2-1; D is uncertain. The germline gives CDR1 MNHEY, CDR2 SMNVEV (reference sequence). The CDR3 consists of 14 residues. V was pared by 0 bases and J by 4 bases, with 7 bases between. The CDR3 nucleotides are TGTGCCAGCAGTTTATCGGGCGCTTACAATGAGCAGTTCTTC. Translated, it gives CASSLSGAYNEQFF.

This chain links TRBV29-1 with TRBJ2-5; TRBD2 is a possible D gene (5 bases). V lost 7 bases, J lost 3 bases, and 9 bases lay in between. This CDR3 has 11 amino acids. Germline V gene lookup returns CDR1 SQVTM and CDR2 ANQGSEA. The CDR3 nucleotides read TGCAGCGGCGGACTTGAAGAGACCCAGTACTTC. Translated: CSGGLEETQYF.

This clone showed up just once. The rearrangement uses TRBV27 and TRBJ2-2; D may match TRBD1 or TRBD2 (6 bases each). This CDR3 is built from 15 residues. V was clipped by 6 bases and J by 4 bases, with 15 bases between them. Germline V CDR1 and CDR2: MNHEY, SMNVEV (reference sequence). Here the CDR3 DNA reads TGTGCCAGCAGCCCTACAGGGAGGTCCACCGGGGAGCTGTTTTTT. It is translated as CASSPTGRSTGELFF.

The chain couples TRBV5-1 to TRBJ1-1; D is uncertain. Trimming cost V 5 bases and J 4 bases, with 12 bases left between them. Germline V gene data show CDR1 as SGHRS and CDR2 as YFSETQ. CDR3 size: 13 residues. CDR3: CASRAIVGTEAFF. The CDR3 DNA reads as TGCGCCAGCAGGGCCATCGTGGGCACTGAAGCTTTCTTT.

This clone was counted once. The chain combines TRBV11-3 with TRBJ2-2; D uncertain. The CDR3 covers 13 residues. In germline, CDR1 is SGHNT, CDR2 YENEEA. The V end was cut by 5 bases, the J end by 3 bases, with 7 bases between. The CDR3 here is CASSRVDTGELFF. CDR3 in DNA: TGTGCCAGCAGCCGAGTAGACACCGGGGAGCTGTTTTTT.

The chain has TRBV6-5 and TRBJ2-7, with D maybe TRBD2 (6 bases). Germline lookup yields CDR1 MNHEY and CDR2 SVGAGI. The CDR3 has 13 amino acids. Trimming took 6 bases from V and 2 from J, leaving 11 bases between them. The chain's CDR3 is CASRGRGTYEQYF. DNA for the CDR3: TGTGCCAGCAGAGGGCGGGGCACCTACGAGCAGTACTTC.

CDR3 sequence reads: CAWSEPDTQYF. CDR3 DNA: TGTGCCTGGAGTGAACCAGATACGCAGTATTTT. The chain joins TRBV30 to TRBJ2-3; the D is unclear. Germline CDR1 GTSNPN, CDR2 SVGIG (reference sequence). Trimming cost V 1 base and J 4 bases, with 3 bases left between them. The CDR3 loop spans 11 amino acids.

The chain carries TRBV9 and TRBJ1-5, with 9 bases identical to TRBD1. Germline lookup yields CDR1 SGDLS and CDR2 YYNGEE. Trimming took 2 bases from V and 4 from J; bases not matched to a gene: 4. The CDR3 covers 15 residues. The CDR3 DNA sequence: TGTGCCAGCAGCGTCGGACAGGGGAGAAATCAGCCCCAGCATTTT. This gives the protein CASSVGQGRNQPQHF. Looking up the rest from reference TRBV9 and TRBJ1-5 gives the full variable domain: DSGVTQTPKHLITATGQRVTLRCSPRSGDLSVYWYQQSLDQGLQFLIQYYNGEERAKGNILERFSAQQFPDLHSELNLSSLELGDSALYFCASSVGQGRNQPQHFGDGTRLSIL.

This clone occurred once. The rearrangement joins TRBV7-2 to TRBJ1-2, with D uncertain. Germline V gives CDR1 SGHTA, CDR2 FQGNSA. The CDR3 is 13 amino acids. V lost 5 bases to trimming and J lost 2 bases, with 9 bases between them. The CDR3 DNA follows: TGTGCCAGCAGCCCGGGAGACAACTATGGCTACACCTTC. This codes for CASSPGDNYGYTF.

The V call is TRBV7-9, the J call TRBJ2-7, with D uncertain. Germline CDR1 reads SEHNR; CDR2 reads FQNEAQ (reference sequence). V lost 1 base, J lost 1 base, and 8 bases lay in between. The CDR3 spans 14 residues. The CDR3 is CASSLVYTSYEQYF. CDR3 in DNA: TGTGCCAGCAGCTTAGTGTACACTTCCTACGAGCAGTACTTC.

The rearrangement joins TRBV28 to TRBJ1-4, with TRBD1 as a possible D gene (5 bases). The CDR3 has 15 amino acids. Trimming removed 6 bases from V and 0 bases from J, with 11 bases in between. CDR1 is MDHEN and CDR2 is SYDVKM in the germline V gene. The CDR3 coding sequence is TGTGCCAGCAGCCGCCGGGGGACAACTAATGAAAAACTGTTTTTT. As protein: CASSRRGTTNEKLFF.

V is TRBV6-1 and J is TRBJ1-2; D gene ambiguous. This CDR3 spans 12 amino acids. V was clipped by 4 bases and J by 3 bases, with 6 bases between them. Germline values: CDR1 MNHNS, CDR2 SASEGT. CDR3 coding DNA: TGTGCCAGCAGTGTAGTCTACTATGGCTACACCTTC. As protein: CASSVVYYGYTF.

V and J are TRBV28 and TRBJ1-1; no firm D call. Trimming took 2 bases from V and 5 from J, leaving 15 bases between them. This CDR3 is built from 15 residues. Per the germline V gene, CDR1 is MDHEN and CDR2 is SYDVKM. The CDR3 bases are TGTGCCAGCAGTTTACCCTCCCCGGCGCGGACTGAAGCTTTCTTT. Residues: CASSLPSPARTEAFF.